This T cell receptor (beta chain) was sequenced during a study of blood T cells in healthy people across ages (dated by TCRdb to 2014 to 2015). Concerning the study at large: Template switching captured roughly one uniquely barcoded TCR beta cDNA molecule per two T cells in model experiments. Age-related changes in TCR beta repertoire diversity were measured in the study by deep sequencing normalized with unique cDNA molecular identifiers. Donors of different ages were randomly distributed across sequencing lanes to avoid experimental bias. Using the same blood draw, the study looked at two additional independent replicas of 1 million unique cDNA reads for two donors, one aged 18 to 30 and the other aged 80 or older. Donors were grouped into four age groups: young (average approximately 16 years), middle-aged (39), aged (about 60) and long-lived (about 82).

On this clonotype itself: The specificity of this receptor is unknown. It has no much larger one-base neighbor in the sample; base qualities were not kept.

Receptors were amplified or captured by 5' RACE. A second roughly 6 to 11 cycle PCR used a sample-barcoded 5' primer and a J-beta primer mix. A template-switch 5' adaptor carrying 12 random nucleotides introduced a unique molecular identifier onto each TCR beta cDNA molecule. Each sample yielded at least 3 million CDR3-containing paired-end reads. The Mint cDNA synthesis kit, primed by a TRBC-specific oligonucleotide, was used to synthesize first-strand cDNA from all RNA. After uracil-DNA glycosylase treatment, a first 18-cycle PCR used universal primers M1SS and BC2_uni_R on all cDNA. Per the source publication's procedure: For normalization, 1 million high-quality reads, each with a distinct molecular identifier, were randomly selected from each sample. Instead of being binned into consensus sequences, reads with shared molecular identifiers were discarded. MiTCR, with a Q25 quality threshold and the strictest error-elimination algorithm, was used for CDR3 identification, clonotype clustering and error correction. A nonparametric unseen species model using Euler transformation provided a lower-bound estimate of total TCR beta diversity. TCRdb reworked the public reads: Q25 trimming with fastp, MiXCR clone assembly, productive beta chains retained. All rows with the same CDR3 protein become a single entry with the most common DNA and genes. These V and J calls rely on TCRdb rather than the paper's analysis. A total of fewer than 2 million distinct CDR3 sequences appear in this sample, approximately 40% of them only once. Clones ranked in the top ten supply more than 20% of the sample.

Findings and caveats that apply to the study as a whole: There was a strong correlation between observed TCR beta diversity and the percentage of naive T cells measured by flow cytometry. Observed TCR beta diversity per million T cells fell roughly linearly with age, and a significant reduction was already apparent by age around 36. Compared with the aged group, the long-lived group had more naive CD4+ T cells, fewer expanded clones and increased TCR diversity, suggesting age selection. Estimates of total diversity based on one million sequenced T cells were regarded as lower bounds and as underestimates. The CMV infection status of donors was not known, potentially confounding age-related changes in expanded clonotypes. Bulk unsorted PBMC profiling prevented conclusive comparison of naive and antigen-experienced compartments.

Systemically healthy Caucasian individuals from Russia, some 36 in total and aged roughly 6 to 100 years, were included as donors. Each donor gave ten milliliters of peripheral blood, drawn into EDTA-treated Vacutainer tubes. Ficoll-Paque density-gradient centrifugation was used to isolate PBMCs, with at least 6 million per sample. Trizol reagent was used to extract total RNA from the PBMCs, yielding at least 5 micrograms per sample. For every donor, flow cytometry on a PBMC aliquot measured the percentage of naive CD45RAhigh/CD27high T cells. CDR1 and CDR2 were assigned from the germline V gene as MGHDK and SYGVNS. Counted from cysteine to phenylalanine, this CDR3 has 15 amino acids. Only CDR3 DNA is held: 45 bases, read in frame from base 1. V is pruned by 3 bases and J by 5 bases, leaving 7 bases of the junction without a gene match.

The specimen was blood. The rearrangement combines TRBV25-1 with TRBJ2-1, with 7 bases in between that match TRBD2. The receptor was isolated from a human donor in good health. The CDR3 region: CASSDTREGDNEQFF. The nucleotide sequence reads TGTGCCAGCAGTGACACCAGGGAGGGTGACAATGAGCAGTTCTTC. This CDR3, with the reference TRBV25-1 and TRBJ2-1 proteins standing in past its ends, gives the full variable domain EADIYQTPRYLVIGTGKKITLECSQTMGHDKMYWYQQDPGMELHLIHYSYGVNSTEKGDLSSESTVSRIRTEHFPLTLESARPSHTSQYLCASSDTREGDNEQFFGPGTRLTVL.